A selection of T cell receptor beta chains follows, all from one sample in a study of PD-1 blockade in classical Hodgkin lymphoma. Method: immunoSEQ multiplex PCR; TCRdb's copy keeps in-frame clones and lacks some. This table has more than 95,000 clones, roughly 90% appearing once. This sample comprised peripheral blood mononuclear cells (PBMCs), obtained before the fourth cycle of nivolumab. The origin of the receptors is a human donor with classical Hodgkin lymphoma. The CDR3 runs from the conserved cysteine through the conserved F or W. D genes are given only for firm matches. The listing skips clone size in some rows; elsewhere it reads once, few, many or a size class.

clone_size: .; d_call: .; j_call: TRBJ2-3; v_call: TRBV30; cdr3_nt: TGTGCCTGGAGTCGCGGGGTTACAGATACGCAGTATTTT; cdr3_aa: CAWSRGVTDTQYF
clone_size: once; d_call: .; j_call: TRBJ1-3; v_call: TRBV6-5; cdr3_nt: TGTGCCAGCAGTCTCGACCTCGGGACGGGAAACACCATATATTTT; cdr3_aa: CASSLDLGTGNTIYF
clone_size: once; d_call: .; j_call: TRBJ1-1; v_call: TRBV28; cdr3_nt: TGTGCCAGCAGTCGAAAACCGGGCTCAGGGCAGGGTGTTCGGTTAGCTTTCTTT; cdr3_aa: CASSRKPGSGQGVRLAFF
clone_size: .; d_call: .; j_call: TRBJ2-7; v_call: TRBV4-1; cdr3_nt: TGCGCCAGCAGCCAAGATGCCCCGGATCCTCGCTCCTACGAGCAGTACTTC; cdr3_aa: CASSQDAPDPRSYEQYF
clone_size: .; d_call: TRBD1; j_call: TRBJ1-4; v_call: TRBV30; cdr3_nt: TGTGCCTGGACCCGACAGGGGGCGGGAGAAAAACTGTTTTTT; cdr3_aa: CAWTRQGAGEKLFF
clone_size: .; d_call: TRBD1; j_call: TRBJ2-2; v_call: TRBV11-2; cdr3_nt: TGTGCCAGCAGCTCTCAGGGGGCCGGGGAGCTGTTTTTT; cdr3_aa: CASSSQGAGELFF
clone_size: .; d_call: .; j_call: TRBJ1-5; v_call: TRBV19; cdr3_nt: TGTGCCAGTACCCTCGACGGGGGGGCGAGCAATCAGCCCCAGCATTTT; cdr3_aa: CASTLDGGASNQPQHF
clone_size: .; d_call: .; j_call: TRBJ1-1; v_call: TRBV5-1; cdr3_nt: TGCGCCAGCAGCTTGACCCAGGCGAACACTGAAGCTTTCTTT; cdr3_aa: CASSLTQANTEAFF
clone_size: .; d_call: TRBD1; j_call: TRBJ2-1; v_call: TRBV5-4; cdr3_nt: TGTGCCAGCAGCTTAGCAGGGGGCACTGAGCAGTTCTTC; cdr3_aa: CASSLAGGTEQFF
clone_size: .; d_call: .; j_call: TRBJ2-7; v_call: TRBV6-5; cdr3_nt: TGTGCCAGCAGGACGCAGGGGTCCTCAGGGGAGCAGTACTTC; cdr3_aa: CASRTQGSSGEQYF
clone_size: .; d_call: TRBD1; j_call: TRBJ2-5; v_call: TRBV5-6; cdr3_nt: TGTGCCAGCAGCTGGGGACAGCCACAAGAGACCCAGTACTTC; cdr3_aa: CASSWGQPQETQYF
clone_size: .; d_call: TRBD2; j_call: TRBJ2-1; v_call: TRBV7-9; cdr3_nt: TGTGCCAGCAGTCCGGGGGGCGGGAGGAGTTACAATGAGCAGTTCTTC; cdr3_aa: CASSPGGGRSYNEQFF
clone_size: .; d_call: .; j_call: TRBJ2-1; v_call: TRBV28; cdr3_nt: TGTGCCAGCAGTTCCGCGGGTACAACAATGGAGCAGTTCTTC; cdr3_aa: CASSSAGTTMEQFF
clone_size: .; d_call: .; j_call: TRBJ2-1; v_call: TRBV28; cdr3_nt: TGTGCCAGCAGTGCCAGGGTGTCCTACAATGAGCAGTTCTTC; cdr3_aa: CASSARVSYNEQFF
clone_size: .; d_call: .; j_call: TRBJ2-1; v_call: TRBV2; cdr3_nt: TGTGCCGGCAACACCGCGGCTGAGCAGTTCTTC; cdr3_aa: CAGNTAAEQFF
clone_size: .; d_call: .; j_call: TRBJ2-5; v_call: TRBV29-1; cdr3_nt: TGCAGCGTTGACCTCGACAGGCATCAAGAGACCCAGTACTTC; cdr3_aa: CSVDLDRHQETQYF
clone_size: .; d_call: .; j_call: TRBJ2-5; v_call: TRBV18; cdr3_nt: TGTGCCAGCTCACCACCCAATCAAGAGACCCAGTACTTC; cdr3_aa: CASSPPNQETQYF
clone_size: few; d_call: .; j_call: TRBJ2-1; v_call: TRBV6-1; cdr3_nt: TGTGCCAGCAGTGAAGGGCCTTCCTACAATGAGCAGTTCTTC; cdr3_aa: CASSEGPSYNEQFF
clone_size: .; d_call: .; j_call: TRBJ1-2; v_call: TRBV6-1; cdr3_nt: TGTGCCAGCAGTGAACCGTTCGCAGTTAACTATGGCTACACCTTC; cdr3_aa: CASSEPFAVNYGYTF
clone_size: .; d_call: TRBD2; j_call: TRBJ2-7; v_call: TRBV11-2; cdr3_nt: TGTGCCAGCAGCTTTCATACCCCGCCGGGACTAGGGGGCTACGAGCAGTACTTC; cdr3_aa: CASSFHTPPGLGGYEQYF
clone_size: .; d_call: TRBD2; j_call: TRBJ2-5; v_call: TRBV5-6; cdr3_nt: TGTGCCAGCAAACGAAGGACTAGGGAGACCCAGTACTTC; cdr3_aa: CASKRRTRETQYF
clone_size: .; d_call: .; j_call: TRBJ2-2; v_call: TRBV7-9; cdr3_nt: TGTGCCAGCAGCAAAAACCCGGTGGCTGCACCCGGGGAGCTGTTTTTT; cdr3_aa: CASSKNPVAAPGELFF
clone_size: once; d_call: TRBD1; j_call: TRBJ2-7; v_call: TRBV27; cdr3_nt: TGTGCCAGCAGCGCCGGGACAGGCTTCTACGAGCAGTACTTC; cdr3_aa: CASSAGTGFYEQYF
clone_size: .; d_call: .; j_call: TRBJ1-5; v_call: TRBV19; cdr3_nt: TGTGCCAGTAGTATACGGGGAGGTGGGGGAAGCAATCAGCCCCAGCATTTT; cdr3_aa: CASSIRGGGGSNQPQHF
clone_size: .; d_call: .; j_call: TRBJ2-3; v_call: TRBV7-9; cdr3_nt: TGTGCCAGCAGTCCTAAGACTAGCACAGATACGCAGTATTTT; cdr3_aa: CASSPKTSTDTQYF
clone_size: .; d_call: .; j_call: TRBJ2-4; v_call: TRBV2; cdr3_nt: TGTGCCAGCAGTGAGGGGCGAGAGGTAGCCAAAAACATTCAGTACTTC; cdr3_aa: CASSEGREVAKNIQYF
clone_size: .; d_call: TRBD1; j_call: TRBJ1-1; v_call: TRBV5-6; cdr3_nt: TGTGCCAGCAAAAGAGGGACAGCGAGCTTTCGTGACACTGAAGCTTTCTTT; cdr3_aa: CASKRGTASFRDTEAFF
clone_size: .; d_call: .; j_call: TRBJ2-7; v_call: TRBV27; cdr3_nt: TGTGCCAGCAGTTCCCTAGTCCTGAGCTCCTACGAGCAGTACTTC; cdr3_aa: CASSSLVLSSYEQYF
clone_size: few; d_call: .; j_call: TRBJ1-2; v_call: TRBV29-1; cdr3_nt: TGCAGCGTTGTTCTTACAGGGCTGGACTATGGCTACACCTTC; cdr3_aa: CSVVLTGLDYGYTF
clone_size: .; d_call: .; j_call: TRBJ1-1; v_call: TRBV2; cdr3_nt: TGTGCCAGCAGTGTACAGGGAGGGAGCACTGAAGCTTTCTTT; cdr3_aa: CASSVQGGSTEAFF
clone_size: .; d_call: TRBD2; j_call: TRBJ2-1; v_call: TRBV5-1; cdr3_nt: TGCGCCAGCAGCTTCCTGACTAGCTTGGGGAATGAGCAGTTCTTC; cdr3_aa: CASSFLTSLGNEQFF
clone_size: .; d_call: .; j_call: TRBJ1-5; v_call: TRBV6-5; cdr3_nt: TGTGCCAGCAGCGAGGGTCGGCATAGTCAGCCCCAGCATTTT; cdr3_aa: CASSEGRHSQPQHF
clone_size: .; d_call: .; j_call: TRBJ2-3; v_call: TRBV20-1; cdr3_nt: TGCAGTGCTACCAGCGCAGATACGCAGTATTTT; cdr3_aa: CSATSADTQYF
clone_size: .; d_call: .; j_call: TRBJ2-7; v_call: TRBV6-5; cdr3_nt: TGTGCCAGCGGCCCTTGGGCTCGGGAGCAGTACTTC; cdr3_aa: CASGPWAREQYF
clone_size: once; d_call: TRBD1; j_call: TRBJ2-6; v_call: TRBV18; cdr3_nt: TGTGCCAGCTCACCAGGGACAGTTAGCTTCGCGGGGGCCAACGTCCTGACTTTC; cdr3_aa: CASSPGTVSFAGANVLTF
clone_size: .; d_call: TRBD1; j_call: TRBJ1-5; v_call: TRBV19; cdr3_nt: TGTGCCAGTACTCTCCTGCAGGGGGGAGGGCAGCCCCAGCATTTT; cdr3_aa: CASTLLQGGGQPQHF
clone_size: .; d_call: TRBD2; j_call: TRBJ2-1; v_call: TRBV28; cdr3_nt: TGTGCCAGCAGTTTATACTATAGCGGGTTTGACAATGAGCAGTTCTTC; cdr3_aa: CASSLYYSGFDNEQFF
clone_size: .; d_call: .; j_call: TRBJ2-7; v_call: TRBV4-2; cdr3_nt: TGTGCCAGCAGCCAAGGGGAGAGGGGGGAGGGCCCCGAGCAGTACTTC; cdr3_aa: CASSQGERGEGPEQYF
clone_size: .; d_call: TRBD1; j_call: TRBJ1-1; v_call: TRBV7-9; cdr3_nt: TGTGCCAGCAGCGCCCGACAGGGGACAGCTGAAGCTTTCTTT; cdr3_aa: CASSARQGTAEAFF
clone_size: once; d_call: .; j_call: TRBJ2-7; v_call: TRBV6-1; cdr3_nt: TGTGCCAGCTCCCTCGAGGGACTCCTTCGGGAGCAGTACTTC; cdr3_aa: CASSLEGLLREQYF
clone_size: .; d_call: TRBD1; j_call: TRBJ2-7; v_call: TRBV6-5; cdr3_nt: TGTGCCAGCAGTTACTTCACAGGGGGCCTGGTCGAGCAGTACTTC; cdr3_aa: CASSYFTGGLVEQYF
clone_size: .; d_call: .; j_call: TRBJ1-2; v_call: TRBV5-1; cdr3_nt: TGCGCCAGCAGCCCGGAGGGGGGTAGGGGCTACACCTTC; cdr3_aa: CASSPEGGRGYTF